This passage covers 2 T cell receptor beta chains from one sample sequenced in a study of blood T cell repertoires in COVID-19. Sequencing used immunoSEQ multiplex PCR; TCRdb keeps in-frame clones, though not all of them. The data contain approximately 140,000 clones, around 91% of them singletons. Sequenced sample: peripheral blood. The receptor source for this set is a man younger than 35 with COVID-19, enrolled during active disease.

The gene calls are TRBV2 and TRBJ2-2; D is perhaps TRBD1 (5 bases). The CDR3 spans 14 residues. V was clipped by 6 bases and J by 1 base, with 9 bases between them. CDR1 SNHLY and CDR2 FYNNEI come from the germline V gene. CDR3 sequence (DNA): TGTGCCAGCAGAAACGACAGGAACACCGGGGAGCTGTTTTTT. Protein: CASRNDRNTGELFF.

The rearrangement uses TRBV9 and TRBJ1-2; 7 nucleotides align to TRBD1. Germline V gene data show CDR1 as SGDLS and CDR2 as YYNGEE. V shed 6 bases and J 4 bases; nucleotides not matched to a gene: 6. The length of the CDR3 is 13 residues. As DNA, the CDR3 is TGTGCCAGCAACCGGCAGGGGGTCTATGGCTACACCTTC. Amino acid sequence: CASNRQGVYGYTF.